Given below is one T cell receptor beta chain in context. Its recognized antigen is unknown. Per-base qualities were not stored, and no clone one base away is much larger. Including cysteine and phenylalanine, the CDR3 has 13 amino acids. The CDR3 DNA has 39 bases and is translated from base 1. CDR1 and CDR2, per the germline V gene, are SNHLY and FYNNEI. The V and J ends are trimmed by 7 bases and 1 base, leaving 10 bases between them. These data belong to a study of shared clonotypes between healthy human individuals (dated by TCRdb to about 2020). At the level of the whole study: The cohort included three men and a couple of women between 18 and 49 years of age. For each donor, CD4 naive and CD4 memory were each run on three plates, CD8 naive on two plates, and CD8 memory on one plate. The study deeply sequenced blood TCR repertoires of five healthy adults to estimate repertoire size and the extent of clonotype sharing between individuals. Different laboratories and diverse techniques were used to prepare libraries and sequence TCR repertoires, to increase sequencing depth and limit assay-specific biases. Between about 0.94 and 8.9 billion PBMCs per donor were obtained by leukapheresis.

For the CD8 naive samples, CD45RO-negative cells were positively selected for CCR7, yielding a CD45RA+CCR7+ population from which TemRA cells were excluded. Healthy HIV-negative adults with no recently reported acute infections or vaccinations were included as donors. Only Caucasian adults living in Nashville, Tennessee, USA were represented among the donors. After blood collection by leukapheresis, PBMCs were isolated using Ficoll-Histopaque density gradient centrifugation and then cryopreserved in the vapor phase of liquid nitrogen. Analytical flow cytometry was used to check the purity and quantity of every magnetically sorted T cell population. Each sorted fraction had its genomic DNA isolated and then quantified by UV absorbance on a Nanodrop 2000c. TCR CDR3 regions were amplified from genomic DNA by multiplex PCR using the deep immunoSEQ assay. For each cell subset, the extracted genomic DNA was distributed evenly across all wells of several immunoSEQ 96-well plates, and each plate served as one replicate. For sorted subsets, around 200 ng genomic DNA, equal to some 30,000 T cell genomes, was loaded into each replicate PCR. Purified libraries were measured with a Qubit 3.0 fluorometer, size-checked on a Bioanalyzer 2100, and measured again with the KAPA Library Quantification kit. Every immunoSEQ 96-well plate was sequenced on a dedicated single-read 150-cycle Illumina NextSeq 550 flow cell. The original methods were these. Because only junctional sequences without quality scores were contained in the immunoSEQ output, filtering matching that applied to full-length reads could not be performed. To assign V/J genes and CDR3, sequences were annotated against IMGT germline references using PyIR, a Python wrapper for IgBLAST v1.9. Reads were filtered out if the reads had weak V/J assignments (E-value above 1e-6), no CDR3, stop codons, out-of-frame junctions, or ambiguous translated residues. V3J clonotypes were defined as sequences sharing the same inferred V gene, J gene, and CDR3 amino acid sequence. Percentage overlap between repertoires was computed as shared unique clonotypes divided by the size of the smaller repertoire. Repertoire richness was assessed with RTK rarefaction, the Chao1 estimator, and Recon v2.1 estimates of unobserved clonotypes. OLGA was used to compute generation probabilities for all TCRbeta clonotypes that the gDNA method yielded from four donors. TCRdb took this table from immuneACCESS and kept in-frame rearrangements with V and J called. Such tables lack part of the clones; where checked against another copy, unresolved V genes explain under half of the gap, and the rest is unexplained. That table furnishes V, J and clone size, whereas the DNA furnished D and trimming. This sample gives roughly 650,000 clones in total; 95% to 97% of them show up just once. Approximately 0.12% of the sample lies in the top ten.

What the study reported, not specific to this receptor: Across several donors, 5% to 6% of naive CD4, roughly 3.4% of naive CD8, 2.3% of memory CD4, and about 0.44% of memory CD8 clonotypes were shared. Pairwise subsampling indicated that sequencing depth was expected to affect the degree of clonotype sharing among donors. Rarefaction of sorted-subset datasets indicated incomplete sequencing despite the large sequencing depth. Because the study included a small number of donors, the genetic and exposure-history diversity represented was limited. Compared with non-shared clonotypes, the clonotypes found in all four sorted-subset donors had higher generation probabilities. Naive subsets generally had larger estimated clonotype richness than memory subsets. Sampling was limited to blood, and TCR repertoires in tissue likely differ from TCR repertoires in blood.

This sequence originates from a woman between 25 and 40 years old in good health. The chain is made from TRBV2 and TRBJ1-2, with the D gene uncertain. The sequencing input was naive CD8+ T cells sorted from blood. This specimen's cell subset or site label, per the study, means: CD45RA+CCR7+. The nucleotide sequence is TGTGCCAGCACCCCGACCTTTAACTATGGCTACACCTTC. Its amino acids are CASTPTFNYGYTF.